These 16 T cell receptor beta chains originate from one sample sequenced in a study of blood T cell repertoires in COVID-19. The protocol was immunoSEQ multiplex PCR, while the TCRdb copy is restricted to in-frame clones and leaves out a portion. The sample shows 250,000 or so clones, roughly 90% of them seen only once. Material: peripheral blood. The receptors shown here come from a woman in her sixties or seventies with COVID-19, enrolled during active disease.

The chain joins TRBV6-5 to TRBJ1-1, with D perhaps matching TRBD1 (5 bases). V lost 6 bases and J lost 3, with 11 bases in between. The CDR3 spans 13 residues. Per germline, CDR1 MNHEY and CDR2 SVGAGI. This CDR3 reads CASRIRGYTEAFF. Written as DNA, the CDR3 is TGTGCCAGCAGGATTAGGGGATACACTGAAGCTTTCTTT.

V usage is TRBV30 and J usage is TRBJ2-7; D unclear. The CDR3 is made up of 12 amino acids. Germline loops: CDR1 GTSNPN, CDR2 SVGIG (reference sequence). The ends were cut back, 3 bases at V and 4 bases at J, with 10 bases in the middle. The CDR3 nucleotides read TGTGCCTGGAGCAGAGACACTTACGAGCAGTACTTC. This codes for CAWSRDTYEQYF.

For the CDR3, the DNA is TGCAGCGTTTTGACACGAACGAGGAACACTGAAGCTTTCTTT. Its protein product is CSVLTRTRNTEAFF. J is TRBJ1-1 and V is TRBV29-1; D is unclear. Germline CDR1 is SQVTM and CDR2 is ANQGSEA. With 5 bases removed from V and 1 base from J, the gap between germline ends came to 14 bases. This CDR3 is 14 amino acids long.

The rearrangement joins TRBV7-2 to TRBJ1-2; 9 bases match TRBD1. The CDR3 loop spans 16 amino acids. In germline, CDR1 is SGHTA, CDR2 FQGNSA. V was clipped by 5 bases and J by 4 bases; unmatched bases: 11. CDR3 coding DNA: TGTGCCAGCAGCCCACTAGTCGACAGGGGGAGCTATGGCTACACCTTC. It specifies CASSPLVDRGSYGYTF.

This chain links TRBV19 with TRBJ2-1; D is undetermined. The germline V gene has CDR1 LNHDA and CDR2 SQIVND (reference sequence). The V and J ends lost 1 base and 6 bases respectively, with 7 bases between them. The CDR3 extends over 13 amino acids. In DNA form, the CDR3 reads TGTGCCAGTAGTATAGGGAGTCCCAATGAGCAGTTCTTC. Translation: CASSIGSPNEQFF.

This chain joins TRBV7-9 and TRBJ1-4; weak D call: TRBD1 (5 bases). Germline V lookup: CDR1 SEHNR, CDR2 FQNEAQ (reference sequence). V was cut by 4 bases and J by 6 bases, with 12 bases left in between. The CDR3 is 14 amino acids. CDR3 nucleotides: TGTGCCAGCAGCTCTTCTGGGGCCCATGAAAAACTGTTTTTT. This codes for CASSSSGAHEKLFF.

The chain uses TRBV7-9 and TRBJ1-2; 7 bases map to TRBD1. Trimming removed 5 bases from V and 2 bases from J; junction bases left unmatched: 5. Looked up from germline, CDR1 is SEHNR and CDR2 is FQNEAQ (reference sequence). The CDR3 consists of 14 residues. CDR3 nucleotide sequence: TGTGCCAGCAGCCTCGAGACAGGGAACTATGGCTACACCTTC. Protein sequence: CASSLETGNYGYTF. The full variable domain, its missing parts supplied by reference TRBV7-9 and TRBJ1-2, is DTGVSQNPRHKITKRGQNVTFRCDPISEHNRLYWYRQTLGQGPEFLTYFQNEAQLEKSRLLSDRFSAERPKGSFSTLEIQRTEQGDSAMYLCASSLETGNYGYTFGSGTRLTVV.

The V and J genes are TRBV1 and TRBJ2-7; the table's D gene call, TRBD1, was not cross checked with the DNA. TRBV1 constitutes a pseudogene. This CDR3 comprises 15 residues. CDR3 coding DNA: TGCACCAGCAGCCGCGGGGGACAGGGGACTTACGAGCAGTACTTC. It codes for CTSSRGGQGTYEQYF.

This chain links TRBV7-3 with TRBJ1-1; a weak D match, TRBD1 (5 bases). The germline V gene has CDR1 SGHTA and CDR2 FQGTGA. The CDR3 has 13 residues. Between the trimmed V and J ends, which lost 4 bases and 4 bases, there was a span of 10 bases. CDR3 bases: TGTGCCAGCAGCTCTACAGGCCTCACTGAAGCTTTCTTT. Amino acid sequence: CASSSTGLTEAFF.

The genes are TRBV6-6 and TRBJ2-7; D might be TRBD2 (6 bases). Germline V CDR1 and CDR2: MNHNY, SVGAGI (reference sequence). The CDR3 is 13 amino acids. The ends were cut back, 2 bases at V and 6 bases at J, with 11 bases in the middle. The CDR3 DNA follows: TGTGCCAGCAGTTACGTGAGGGGAGGCGAGCAGTACTTC. This translates into CASSYVRGGEQYF.

In this sample, this clone turned up once. This chain connects TRBV5-1 to TRBJ1-3, with a weak D call TRBD1 (5 bases). This CDR3 contains 18 residues. The germline CDR1 and CDR2 sequences are SGHRS and YFSETQ. V shed 0 bases and J shed 4 bases, with 20 bases lying between them. The CDR3 sequence: CASSLDPWGGSPGNTIYF. DNA of the CDR3: TGCGCCAGCAGCTTGGACCCTTGGGGCGGGAGCCCCGGAAACACCATATATTTT.

V is TRBV27 and J is TRBJ1-2; TRBD1 is a possible D gene (5 bases). Germline values: CDR1 MNHEY, CDR2 SMNVEV (reference sequence). The CDR3 length is 17 residues. V dropped 3 bases and J dropped 6 bases, with 23 bases sitting between them. In nucleotides, the CDR3 is TGTGCCAGCAGTTTCTGGGGGGACGCAAAGGGAAGCCATGGCTACACCTTC. Translated: CASSFWGDAKGSHGYTF.

The chain combines TRBV5-4 with TRBJ2-3; maybe TRBD2 (5 bases). V lost 4 bases and J lost 2, with 11 bases in between. CDR3 length: 14 residues. Germline loops: CDR1 SGHNT, CDR2 YYREEE (reference sequence). As DNA, the CDR3 is TGTGCCAGCAGCACGGACTTCACCACAGATACGCAGTATTTT. Its protein is CASSTDFTTDTQYF.

The chain has TRBV12-3 or TRBV12-4 and TRBJ1-2; 7 nucleotides line up with TRBD1. V lost 10 bases and J lost 3; bases outside the gene matches: 5. This CDR3 region has 12 residues. CDR3 bases: TGTGCCACCGCTACAGGGGACTATGGCTACACCTTC. Its protein is CATATGDYGYTF.

In this sample, this clone turned up once. The CDR3 here is CASSRSLSQPQHF. Written as DNA, the CDR3 is TGTGCCAGCAGCCGATCATTGAGTCAGCCCCAGCATTTT. The chain joins TRBV6-2 or TRBV6-3 to TRBJ1-5; the D is unclear. CDR1 is MNHEY and CDR2 is SVGEGT in the germline V gene. The CDR3 spans 13 residues. V shed 6 bases and J shed 6 bases, with 12 bases lying between them.

CDR3 amino acids: CASSRRGGTNEKLFF. CDR3 nucleotide sequence: TGTGCCAGCAGTCGTCGGGGAGGGACTAATGAAAAACTGTTTTTT. The rearrangement joins TRBV6-5 to TRBJ1-4; no reliable D call. V shed 5 bases and J shed 2 bases, with 12 bases lying between them. Germline CDR1 is MNHEY and CDR2 is SVGAGI. This CDR3 has 15 amino acids.